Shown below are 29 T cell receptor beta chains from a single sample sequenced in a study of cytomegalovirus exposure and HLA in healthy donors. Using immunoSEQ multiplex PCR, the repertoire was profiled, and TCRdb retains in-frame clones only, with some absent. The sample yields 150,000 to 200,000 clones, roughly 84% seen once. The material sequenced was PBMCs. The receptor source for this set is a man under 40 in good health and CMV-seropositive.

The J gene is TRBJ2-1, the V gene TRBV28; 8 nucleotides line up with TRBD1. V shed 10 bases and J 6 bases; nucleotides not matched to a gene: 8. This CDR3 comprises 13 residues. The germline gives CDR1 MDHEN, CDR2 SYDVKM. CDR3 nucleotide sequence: TGTGCCACCGTCGTGGACAGGGCCAATGAGCAGTTCTTC. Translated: CATVVDRANEQFF. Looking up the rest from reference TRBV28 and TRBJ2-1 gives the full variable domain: DVKVTQSSRYLVKRTGEKVFLECVQDMDHENMFWYRQDPGLGLRLIYFSYDVKMKEKGDIPEGYSVSREKKERFSLILESASTNQTSMYLCATVVDRANEQFFGPGTRLTVL.

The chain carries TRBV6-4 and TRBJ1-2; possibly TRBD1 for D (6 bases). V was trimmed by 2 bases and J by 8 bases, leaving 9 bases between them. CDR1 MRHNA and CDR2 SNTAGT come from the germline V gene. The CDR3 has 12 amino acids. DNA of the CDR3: TGTGCCAGCAGTGACACGCAGGGGGGCTACACCTTC. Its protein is CASSDTQGGYTF.

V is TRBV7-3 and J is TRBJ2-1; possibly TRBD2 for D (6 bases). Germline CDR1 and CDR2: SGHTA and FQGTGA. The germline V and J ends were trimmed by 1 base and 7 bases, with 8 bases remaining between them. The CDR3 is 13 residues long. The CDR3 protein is CASSLSAGNEQFF. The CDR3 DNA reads TGTGCCAGCAGCTTAAGCGCGGGGAATGAGCAGTTCTTC.

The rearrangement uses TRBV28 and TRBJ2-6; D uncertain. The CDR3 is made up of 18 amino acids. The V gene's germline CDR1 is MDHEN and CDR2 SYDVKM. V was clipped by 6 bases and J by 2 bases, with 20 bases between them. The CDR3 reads CASSPRVEEVAGANVLTF. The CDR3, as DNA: TGTGCCAGCAGCCCACGCGTCGAGGAAGTGGCTGGGGCCAACGTCCTGACTTTC.

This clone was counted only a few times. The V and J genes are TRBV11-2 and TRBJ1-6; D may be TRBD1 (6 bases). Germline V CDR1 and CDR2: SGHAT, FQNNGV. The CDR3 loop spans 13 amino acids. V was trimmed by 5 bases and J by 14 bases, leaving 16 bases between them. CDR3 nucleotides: TGTGCCAGCAGCCCCAGACAGGCCTTATCCCTCCACTTT. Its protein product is CASSPRQALSLHF.

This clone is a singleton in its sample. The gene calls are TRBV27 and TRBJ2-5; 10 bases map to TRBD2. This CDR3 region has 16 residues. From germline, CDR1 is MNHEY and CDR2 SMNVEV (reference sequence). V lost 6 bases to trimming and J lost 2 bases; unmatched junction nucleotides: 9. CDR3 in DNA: TGTGCCAGCAGACATCTGGGTAGCGGGGGGCAAGAGACCCAGTACTTC. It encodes CASRHLGSGGQETQYF.

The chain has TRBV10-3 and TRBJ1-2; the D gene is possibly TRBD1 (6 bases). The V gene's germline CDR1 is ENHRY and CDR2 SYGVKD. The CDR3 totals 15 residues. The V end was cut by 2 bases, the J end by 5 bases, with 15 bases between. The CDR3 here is CAISERSDSPYGYTF. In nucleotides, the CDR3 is TGTGCCATCAGTGAGAGGTCGGACAGTCCATATGGCTACACCTTC.

CDR3 loop: CASSRQGTEAFF. CDR3 nucleotide sequence: TGTGCCAGCAGCAGACAGGGAACTGAAGCTTTCTTT. This chain uses TRBV2 with TRBJ1-1, with TRBD1 matching 7 bases. Per germline, CDR1 SNHLY and CDR2 FYNNEI. V shed 6 bases and J 5 bases; nucleotides not matched to a gene: 3. The CDR3 is 12 residues long.

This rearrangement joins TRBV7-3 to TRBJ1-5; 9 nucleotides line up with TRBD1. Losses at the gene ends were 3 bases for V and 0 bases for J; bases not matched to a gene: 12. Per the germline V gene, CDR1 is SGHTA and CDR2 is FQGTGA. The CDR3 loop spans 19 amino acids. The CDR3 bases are TGTGCCAGCAGCTTCGGACGGCGGACAGGGGTTTATAGCAATCAGCCCCAGCATTTT. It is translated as CASSFGRRTGVYSNQPQHF.

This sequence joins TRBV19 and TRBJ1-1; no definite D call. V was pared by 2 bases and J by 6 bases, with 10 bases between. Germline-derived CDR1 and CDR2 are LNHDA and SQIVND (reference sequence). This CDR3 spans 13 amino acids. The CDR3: CASSIRPGSEAFF. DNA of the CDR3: TGTGCCAGTAGTATAAGACCGGGATCTGAAGCTTTCTTT.

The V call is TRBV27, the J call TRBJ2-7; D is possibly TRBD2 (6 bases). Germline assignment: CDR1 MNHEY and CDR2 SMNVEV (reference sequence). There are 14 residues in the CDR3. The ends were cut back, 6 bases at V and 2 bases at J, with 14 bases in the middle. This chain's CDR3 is CASRRDSFTYEQYF. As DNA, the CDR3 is TGTGCCAGCAGGAGGGACTCCTTTACCTACGAGCAGTACTTC.

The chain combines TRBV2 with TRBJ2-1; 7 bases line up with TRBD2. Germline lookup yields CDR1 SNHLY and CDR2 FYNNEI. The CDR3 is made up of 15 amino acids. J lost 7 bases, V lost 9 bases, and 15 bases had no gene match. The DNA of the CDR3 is TGTGCCAGTTGTTCTAGACGCGGGAGAGGAAATGAGCAGTTCTTC. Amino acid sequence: CASCSRRGRGNEQFF.

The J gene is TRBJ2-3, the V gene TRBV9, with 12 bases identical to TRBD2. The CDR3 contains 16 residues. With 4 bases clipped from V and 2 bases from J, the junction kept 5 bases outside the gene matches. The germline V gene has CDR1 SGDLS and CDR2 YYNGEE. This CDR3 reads CASSPGLAGYTDTQYF. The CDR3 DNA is TGTGCCAGCAGCCCCGGACTAGCGGGATACACAGATACGCAGTATTTT.

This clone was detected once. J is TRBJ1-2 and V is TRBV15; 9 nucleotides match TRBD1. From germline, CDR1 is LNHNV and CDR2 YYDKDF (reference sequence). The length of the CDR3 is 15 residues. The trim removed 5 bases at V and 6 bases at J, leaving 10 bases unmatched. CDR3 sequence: CATSSPRDRVDGYTF. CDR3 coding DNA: TGTGCCACCAGCTCCCCCCGGGACAGGGTAGATGGCTACACCTTC.

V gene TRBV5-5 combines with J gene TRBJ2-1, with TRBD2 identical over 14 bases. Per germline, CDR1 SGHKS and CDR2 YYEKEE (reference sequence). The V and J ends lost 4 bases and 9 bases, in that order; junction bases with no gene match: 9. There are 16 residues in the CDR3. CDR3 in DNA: TGTGCCAGCAGCCCGTTGACTAGCGGGGGGGCTGGTGAGCAGTTCTTC. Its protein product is CASSPLTSGGAGEQFF.

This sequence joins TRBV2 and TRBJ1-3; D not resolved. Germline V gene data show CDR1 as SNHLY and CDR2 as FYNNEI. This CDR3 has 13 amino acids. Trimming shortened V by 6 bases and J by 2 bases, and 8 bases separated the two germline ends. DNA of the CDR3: TGTGCCAGCAGACTTTTAACTGGAAACACCATATATTTT. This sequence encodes CASRLLTGNTIYF.

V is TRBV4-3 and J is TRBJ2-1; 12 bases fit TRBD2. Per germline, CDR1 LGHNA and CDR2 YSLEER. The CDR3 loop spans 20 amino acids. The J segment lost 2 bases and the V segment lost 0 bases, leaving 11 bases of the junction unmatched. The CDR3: CASSQEETSGGLDAYNEQFF. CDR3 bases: TGCGCCAGCAGCCAAGAAGAGACTAGCGGGGGCCTAGACGCCTACAATGAGCAGTTCTTC.

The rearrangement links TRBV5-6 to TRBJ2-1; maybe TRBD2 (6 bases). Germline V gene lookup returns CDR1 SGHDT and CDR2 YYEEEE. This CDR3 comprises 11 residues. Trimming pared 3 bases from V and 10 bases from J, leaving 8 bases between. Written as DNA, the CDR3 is TGTGCCAGCAGCTGGGACTCCGAGCAGTTCTTC. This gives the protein CASSWDSEQFF.

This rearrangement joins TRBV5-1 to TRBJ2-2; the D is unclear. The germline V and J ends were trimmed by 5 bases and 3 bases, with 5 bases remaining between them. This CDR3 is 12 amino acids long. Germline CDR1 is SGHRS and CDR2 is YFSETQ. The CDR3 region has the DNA TGCGCCAGCAGTTCTTACACCGGGGAGCTGTTTTTT. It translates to CASSSYTGELFF.

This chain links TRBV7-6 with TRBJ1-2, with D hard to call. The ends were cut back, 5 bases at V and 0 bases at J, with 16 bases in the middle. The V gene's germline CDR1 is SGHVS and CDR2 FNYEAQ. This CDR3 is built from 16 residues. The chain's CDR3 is CASSAGQPPPNYGYTF. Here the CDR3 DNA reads TGTGCCAGCAGCGCGGGTCAGCCTCCTCCTAACTATGGCTACACCTTC.

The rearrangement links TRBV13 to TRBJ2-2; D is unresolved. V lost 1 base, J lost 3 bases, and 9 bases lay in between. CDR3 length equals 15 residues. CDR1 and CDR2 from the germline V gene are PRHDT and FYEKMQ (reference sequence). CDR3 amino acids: CASSLEPPHTGELFF. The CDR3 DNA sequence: TGTGCCAGCAGCTTAGAGCCTCCCCACACCGGGGAGCTGTTTTTT.

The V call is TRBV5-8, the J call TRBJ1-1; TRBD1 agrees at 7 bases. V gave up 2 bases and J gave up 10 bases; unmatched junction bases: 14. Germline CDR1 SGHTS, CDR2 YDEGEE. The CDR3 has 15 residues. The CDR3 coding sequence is TGTGCCAGCAGCTTCACAGGGGTCGCCGTAGAAGTAGCTTTCTTT. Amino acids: CASSFTGVAVEVAFF. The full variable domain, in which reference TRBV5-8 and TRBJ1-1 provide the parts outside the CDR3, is EAGVTQSPTHLIKTRGQQATLRCSPISGHTSVYWYQQALGLGLQFLLWYDEGEERNRGNFPPRFSGRQFPNYSSELNVNALELEDSALYLCASSFTGVAVEVAFFGQGTRLTVV.

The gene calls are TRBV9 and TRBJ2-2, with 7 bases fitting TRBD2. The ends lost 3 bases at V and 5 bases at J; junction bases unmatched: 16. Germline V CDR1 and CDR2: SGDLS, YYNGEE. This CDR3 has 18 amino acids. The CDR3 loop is CASSAPGSGDLGTGELFF. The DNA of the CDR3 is TGTGCCAGCAGCGCCCCGGGGAGCGGGGACTTAGGGACCGGGGAGCTGTTTTTT.

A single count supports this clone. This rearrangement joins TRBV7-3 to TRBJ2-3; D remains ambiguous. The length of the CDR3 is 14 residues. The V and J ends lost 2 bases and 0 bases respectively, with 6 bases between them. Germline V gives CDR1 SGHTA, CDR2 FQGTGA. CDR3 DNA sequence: TGTGCCAGCAGCTTAGCGGCTAGCACAGATACGCAGTATTTT. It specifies CASSLAASTDTQYF.

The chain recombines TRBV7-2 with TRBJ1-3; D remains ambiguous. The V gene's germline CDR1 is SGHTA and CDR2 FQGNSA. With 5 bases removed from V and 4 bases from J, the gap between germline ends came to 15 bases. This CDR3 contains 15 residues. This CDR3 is CASSPQVQEGNTIYF. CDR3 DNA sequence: TGTGCCAGCAGCCCCCAGGTTCAGGAAGGAAACACCATATATTTT. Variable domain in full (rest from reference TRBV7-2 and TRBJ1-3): GAGVSQSPSNKVTEKGKDVELRCDPISGHTALYWYRQSLGQGLEFLIYFQGNSAPDKSGLPSDRFSAERTGGSVSTLTIQRTQQEDSAVYLCASSPQVQEGNTIYFGEGSWLTVV.

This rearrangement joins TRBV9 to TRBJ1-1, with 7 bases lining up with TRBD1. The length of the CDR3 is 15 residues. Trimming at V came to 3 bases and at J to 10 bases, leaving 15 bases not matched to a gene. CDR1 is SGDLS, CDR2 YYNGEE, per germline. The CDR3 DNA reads TGTGCCAGCAGCGCCCGCGGACAGGAGAAATGGGGAGCTTTCTTT. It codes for CASSARGQEKWGAFF.

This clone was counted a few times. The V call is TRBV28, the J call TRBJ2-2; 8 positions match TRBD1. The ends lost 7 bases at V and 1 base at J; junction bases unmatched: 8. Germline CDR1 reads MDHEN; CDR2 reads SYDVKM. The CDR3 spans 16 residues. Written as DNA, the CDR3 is TGTGCCAGCAACCCTGGGGGACAGGTGAACACCGGGGAGCTGTTTTTT. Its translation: CASNPGGQVNTGELFF. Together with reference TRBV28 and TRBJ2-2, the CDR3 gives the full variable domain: DVKVTQSSRYLVKRTGEKVFLECVQDMDHENMFWYRQDPGLGLRLIYFSYDVKMKEKGDIPEGYSVSREKKERFSLILESASTNQTSMYLCASNPGGQVNTGELFFGEGSRLTVL.

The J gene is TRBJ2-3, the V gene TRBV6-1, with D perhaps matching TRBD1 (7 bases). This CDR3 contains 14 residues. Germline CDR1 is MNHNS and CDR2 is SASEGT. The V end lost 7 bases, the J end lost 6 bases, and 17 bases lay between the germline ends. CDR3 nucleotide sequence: TGTGCCAGCAAACGGCAGGGGGGTTCGGATACGCAGTATTTT. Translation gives CASKRQGGSDTQYF.

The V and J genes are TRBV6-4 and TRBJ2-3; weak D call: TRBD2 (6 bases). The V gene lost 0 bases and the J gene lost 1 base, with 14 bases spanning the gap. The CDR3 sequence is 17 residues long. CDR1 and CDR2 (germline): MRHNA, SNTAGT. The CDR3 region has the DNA TGTGCCAGCAGTGACTCCGGGGAACTAGCAGGCACAGATACGCAGTATTTT. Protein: CASSDSGELAGTDTQYF.